The 21 T cell receptor beta chains in this list originate from one sample, sequenced in a study of blood T cell repertoires in COVID-19. Clones were read by immunoSEQ multiplex PCR, and TCRdb kept only the in-frame ones, dropping some. This table has some 250,000 clones, 80% to 90% appearing once. The sample consisted of peripheral blood. The receptors were sampled from a man younger than 40 with active or convalescent COVID-19.

The V call is TRBV29-1, the J call TRBJ1-4, with unresolved D. Germline CDR1 reads SQVTM; CDR2 reads ANQGSEA. This CDR3 is 12 amino acids long. The V and J ends lost 8 bases and 4 bases respectively, with 11 bases between them. The CDR3 DNA reads as TGCAGCATTTCGGGGAGTAATGAAAAACTGTTTTTT. Its protein is CSISGSNEKLFF.

V and J are TRBV14 and TRBJ1-2, with 7 bases fitting TRBD1. Unmatched junction bases numbered 9, after V lost 4 bases and J lost 7 bases. CDR1 is SGHDN and CDR2 is FVKESK in the germline V gene. This CDR3 has 14 amino acids. Written as DNA, the CDR3 is TGTGCCAGCAGCCCACGAGGCCAGGGGGTTGGCTACACCTTC. Translating gives CASSPRGQGVGYTF. Filled out from reference TRBV14 and TRBJ1-2, the complete variable domain reads EAGVTQFPSHSVIEKGQTVTLRCDPISGHDNLYWYRRVMGKEIKFLLHFVKESKQDESGMPNNRFLAERTGGTYSTLKVQPAELEDSGVYFCASSPRGQGVGYTFGSGTRLTVV.

The chain has TRBV7-2 and TRBJ1-6; TRBD1 aligns across 7 bases. The germline CDR1 and CDR2 sequences are SGHTA and FQGNSA. The CDR3 length is 16 residues. Unmatched junction bases numbered 5, after V lost 2 bases and J lost 4 bases. The CDR3 DNA sequence: TGTGCCAGCAGCTTAACCACAGGGGTTTATAATTCACCCCTCCACTTT. Translated: CASSLTTGVYNSPLHF.

This chain links TRBV15 with TRBJ1-1, with D unresolved. There are 17 residues in the CDR3. Germline lookup yields CDR1 LNHNV and CDR2 YYDKDF (reference sequence). Trimming took 0 bases from V and 1 from J, leaving 15 bases between them. This CDR3 is CATSRDLIRQENTEAFF. DNA for the CDR3: TGTGCCACCAGCAGAGATCTGATTCGGCAGGAGAACACTGAAGCTTTCTTT.

The chain employs TRBV6-2 or TRBV6-3 and TRBJ1-6, with 9 bases identical to TRBD1. Germline V CDR1 and CDR2: MNHEY, SVGEGT. The CDR3 sequence is 17 residues long. Trimming took 4 bases from V and 6 from J; bases not matched to a gene: 10. As DNA, the CDR3 is TGTGCCAGCAGTTCCTTTCGACAGGGGGTGTCTAATTCACCCCTCCACTTT. Translating it yields CASSSFRQGVSNSPLHF.

The rearrangement links TRBV2 to TRBJ2-7; 10 positions match TRBD1. J lost 3 bases, V lost 6 bases, and 5 bases had no gene match. Germline lookup yields CDR1 SNHLY and CDR2 FYNNEI. This CDR3 is 14 amino acids long. CDR3 region: CASRGQGNFYEQYF. The CDR3 DNA reads TGTGCCAGCAGGGGACAGGGGAATTTCTACGAGCAGTACTTC. Combining the CDR3 with reference TRBV2 and TRBJ2-7 gives the whole variable domain EPEVTQTPSHQVTQMGQEVILRCVPISNHLYFYWYRQILGQKVEFLVSFYNNEISEKSEIFDDQFSVERPDGSNFTLKIRSTKLEDSAMYFCASRGQGNFYEQYFGPGTRLTVT.

Only one count was recorded for this clone. The V call is TRBV3-1 (or the pseudogene TRBV3-2), the J call TRBJ2-7, with 7 positions matching TRBD2. Germline V gene data show CDR1 as LGHDT and CDR2 as YNNKEL (reference sequence). The J segment lost 3 bases and the V segment lost 2 bases, leaving 7 bases of the junction unmatched. The length of the CDR3 is 15 residues. The chain's CDR3 is CASSQPASGHYEQYF. DNA for the CDR3: TGTGCCAGCAGCCAACCAGCTAGCGGCCACTACGAGCAGTACTTC.

The chain has TRBV27 and TRBJ2-7; 10 nucleotides align to TRBD1. Trimming cost V 5 bases and J 3 bases; bases outside gene matches: 7. The CDR3 loop spans 15 amino acids. The germline V gene has CDR1 MNHEY and CDR2 SMNVEV (reference sequence). In DNA, the CDR3 is TGTGCCAGCAGTCCCGGGACAGGGGCTGGCTACGAGCAGTACTTC. Protein: CASSPGTGAGYEQYF.

This sequence joins TRBV7-2 and TRBJ1-5, with TRBD1 identical over 9 bases. The germline gives CDR1 SGHTA, CDR2 FQGNSA. The CDR3 spans 15 residues. V dropped 1 base and J dropped 4; count of bases not matched to a gene: 2. For the CDR3, the DNA is TGTGCCAGCAGCTTAGACAGGGGGCGGAATCAGCCCCAGCATTTT. It translates to CASSLDRGRNQPQHF.

The DNA for the CDR3 is TGTGCCAGCAGCCAAAGACTAGCGGGGCGTTGGGAGACCCAGTACTTC. Amino acids: CASSQRLAGRWETQYF. The rearrangement joins TRBV3-1 (or the pseudogene TRBV3-2) to TRBJ2-5, with 11 bases fitting TRBD2. Looked up from germline, CDR1 is LGHDT and CDR2 is YNNKEL (reference sequence). The CDR3 totals 16 residues. Trimming took 2 bases from V and 5 from J; bases not matched to a gene: 7.

CDR3 sequence (DNA): TGTGCCAGCAGTGAGAGAGGGACAGGGGGCAATGAGCAGTTCTTC. Translating gives CASSERGTGGNEQFF. The rearrangement links TRBV6-4 to TRBJ2-1; 11 nucleotides align to TRBD1. The trim removed 3 bases at V and 6 bases at J, leaving 4 bases unmatched. CDR1 and CDR2 from the germline V gene are MRHNA and SNTAGT. There are 15 residues in the CDR3.

The CDR3 here is CASSVEGANNSPLHF. In DNA form, the CDR3 reads TGTGCCAGCAGCGTAGAGGGGGCTAATAATTCACCCCTCCACTTT. The V gene is TRBV9, the J gene TRBJ1-6; 7 bases agree with TRBD1. This CDR3 contains 15 residues. The trim removed 0 bases at V and 5 bases at J, leaving 2 bases unmatched. Per germline, CDR1 SGDLS and CDR2 YYNGEE.

The V gene is TRBV6-1, the J gene TRBJ1-5; D not certain. This CDR3 region has 15 residues. Germline V gene sequence: CDR1 MNHNS, CDR2 SASEGT. Trimming cost V 3 bases and J 1 base, with 10 bases left between them. The CDR3 nucleotides are TGTGCCAGCAGTGAGCTGACCGGGAGCAATCAGCCCCAGCATTTT. Protein product: CASSELTGSNQPQHF.

The V gene is TRBV27, the J gene TRBJ1-1; 8 bases fit TRBD1. Germline loops: CDR1 MNHEY, CDR2 SMNVEV (reference sequence). The CDR3 spans 15 residues. V shed 6 bases, J shed 1 base, and the junction held 7 bases outside the gene matches. CDR3 coding DNA: TGTGCCAGCAGGGACAGGGTGCTGTCGAACACTGAAGCTTTCTTT. This encodes CASRDRVLSNTEAFF.

V and J are TRBV2 and TRBJ2-1; TRBD2 aligns across 12 bases. This CDR3 contains 15 residues. Germline CDR1 SNHLY, CDR2 FYNNEI. V was pared by 4 bases and J by 4 bases, with 2 bases of the junction left unmatched. The CDR3 coding sequence is TGTGCCAGCAGTGCTAGCGGGGGGGTGTACAATGAGCAGTTCTTC. Protein product: CASSASGGVYNEQFF.

The chain uses TRBV4-2 and TRBJ2-2; TRBD2 aligns across 12 bases. Germline CDR1 reads LGHNA; CDR2 reads YNFKEQ. The CDR3 covers 18 residues. J lost 5 bases, V lost 4 bases, and 11 bases had no gene match. The CDR3 sequence is CASSRETGTSGYTGELFF. The CDR3 bases are TGTGCCAGCAGCCGCGAGACCGGGACTAGCGGGTATACCGGGGAGCTGTTTTTT.

This rearrangement joins TRBV14 to TRBJ1-1, with D unresolved. The CDR3 sequence is 15 residues long. The V and J ends lost 0 bases and 0 bases respectively, with 8 bases between them. Germline V gene lookup returns CDR1 SGHDN and CDR2 FVKESK. In DNA form, the CDR3 reads TGTGCCAGCAGCCAAGATTCGAGGTTGAACACTGAAGCTTTCTTT. Amino acids: CASSQDSRLNTEAFF. The full variable domain, its missing parts supplied by reference TRBV14 and TRBJ1-1, is EAGVTQFPSHSVIEKGQTVTLRCDPISGHDNLYWYRRVMGKEIKFLLHFVKESKQDESGMPNNRFLAERTGGTYSTLKVQPAELEDSGVYFCASSQDSRLNTEAFFGQGTRLTVV.

This clone has just one count. The chain recombines TRBV5-5 with TRBJ2-6, with TRBD1 matching 8 bases. The CDR3 contains 17 residues. The germline V gene encodes CDR1 SGHKS and CDR2 YYEKEE (reference sequence). V trimming: 2 bases; J trimming: 1 base; junction bases outside the gene matches: 5. CDR3 DNA: TGTGCCAGCAGCTTCCAGGGGGCGCAGTCTGGGGCCAACGTCCTGACTTTC. This translates into CASSFQGAQSGANVLTF. Complete variable domain (other parts from reference TRBV5-5 and TRBJ2-6): DAGVTQSPTHLIKTRGQQVTLRCSPISGHKSVSWYQQVLGQGPQFIFQYYEKEERGRGNFPDRFSARQFPNYSSELNVNALLLGDSALYLCASSFQGAQSGANVLTFGAGSRLTVL.

This clone appeared a few times. The V call is TRBV5-1, the J call TRBJ2-1, with 11 bases identical to TRBD2. This CDR3 is 18 amino acids long. Germline V gene lookup returns CDR1 SGHRS and CDR2 YFSETQ. The V segment lost 4 bases and the J segment 0 bases; nucleotides outside the gene matches: 9. CDR3 loop: CASSPGLAVISSYNEQFF. CDR3 sequence (DNA): TGCGCCAGCAGCCCGGGACTAGCGGTTATAAGCTCCTACAATGAGCAGTTCTTC. Combining the CDR3 with reference TRBV5-1 and TRBJ2-1 gives the whole variable domain KAGVTQTPRYLIKTRGQQVTLSCSPISGHRSVSWYQQTPGQGLQFLFEYFSETQRNKGNFPGRFSGRQFSNSRSEMNVSTLELGDSALYLCASSPGLAVISSYNEQFFGPGTRLTVL.

The V and J genes are TRBV7-8 and TRBJ2-3, with TRBD1 matching over 11 bases. The CDR3 extends over 14 amino acids. V lost 5 bases and J lost 5; bases outside the gene matches: 3. In germline, CDR1 is SGHVS, CDR2 FQNEAQ. The CDR3 DNA is TGTGCCAGCAGCCGGACAGGGGGCATAGATACGCAGTATTTT. As protein: CASSRTGGIDTQYF.

The chain recombines TRBV30 with TRBJ2-7; D is perhaps TRBD1 (5 bases). V lost 4 bases, J lost 3 bases, and 16 bases lay in between. This CDR3 comprises 14 residues. Germline CDR1 is GTSNPN and CDR2 is SVGIG (reference sequence). The CDR3 spells CAWTSQGWGYEQYF. The CDR3 region has the DNA TGTGCCTGGACGTCCCAGGGTTGGGGCTACGAGCAGTACTTC.